This is a list of T cell receptor beta chains from one sample in a study of T cell repertoires in cytomegalovirus infection. TCRdb re-called the reads through MiXCR, storing one row per CDR3 protein. The sample includes 65,000 to 90,000 distinct CDR3 sequences, around 3.5% of them seen just once. The sequenced sample was PBMCs. The receptors were gathered from a human donor in good health (CMV status not recorded). Some clones in this sample may be carry-over from other donors' samples. The CDR3 runs from the conserved cysteine through the conserved F or W. A D gene is named only where the DNA matches it firmly. Some rows have no size entry. The others give once, few or many, or a class for an expanded clone.

d_call | j_call | clone_size | cdr3_length | v_call | cdr3_nt | cdr3_aa
. | TRBJ1-1 | many | 15 | TRBV12-3/TRBV12-4 | TGTGCCAGCAGTTTAAGGGGAGGATTGAACACTGAAGCTTTCTTT | CASSLRGGLNTEAFF
TRBD1 | TRBJ1-1 | many | 13 | TRBV7-2 | TGTGCCAGCAGCTTATTTCAGGGACAGGTTGCTTTCTTT | CASSLFQGQVAFF
TRBD1 | TRBJ1-5 | many | 16 | TRBV28 | TGTGCCAGCAACCCTCATCAGGGGGACGGCAATCAGCCCCAGCATTTT | CASNPHQGDGNQPQHF
. | TRBJ1-1 | many | 16 | TRBV5-1 | TGCGCCAGCAGCTTGGCCGACAGAGATGGGAACACTGAAGCTTTCTTT | CASSLADRDGNTEAFF
TRBD2 | TRBJ2-4 | many | 15 | TRBV7-8 | TGTGCCAGCAGCTTAGTACCGGGGGGGCGAAACATTCAGTACTTC | CASSLVPGGRNIQYF
. | TRBJ2-4 | many | 16 | TRBV20-1 | TGCAGTGCTAGCCCTCCCATCGGGTTAGCCAAAAACATTCAGTACTTC | CSASPPIGLAKNIQYF
TRBD1 | TRBJ2-7 | many | 18 | TRBV7-8 | TGTGCCAGCAGCAACCGCCAACCGGGACAGGGGTGGTCCTACGAGCAGTACTTC | CASSNRQPGQGWSYEQYF
. | TRBJ1-2 | many | 14 | TRBV6-2/TRBV6-3 | TGTGCCAGCACACGACGCGTGGGCGGCTATGGCTACACCTTC | CASTRRVGGYGYTF
. | TRBJ2-3 | many | 14 | TRBV7-8 | TGTGCCAGCAGCTCACAAGTTATCACAGATACGCAGTATTTT | CASSSQVITDTQYF
. | TRBJ1-1 | many | 12 | TRBV4-3 | TGCGCCAGCAGCCAAGTCGGACAGGAAGCTTTCTTT | CASSQVGQEAFF
. | TRBJ1-1 | many | 18 | TRBV4-3 | TGCGCCAGCAGCCAAGCGAGCAAGGGGCGGATCAGGGGAACTGAAGCTTTCTTT | CASSQASKGRIRGTEAFF
. | TRBJ2-5 | many | 11 | TRBV29-1 | TGCAGCGTTCGACAGCAAGAGACCCAGTACTTC | CSVRQQETQYF
. | TRBJ2-3 | many | 15 | TRBV7-6 | TGTGCCAGCAGCTTAGGGGGGGGGGCAACAGATACGCAGTATTTT | CASSLGGGATDTQYF
. | TRBJ1-1 | many | 15 | TRBV19 | TGTGCCAGTAGTTTCCCGCGGGGCATGAACACTGAAGCTTTCTTT | CASSFPRGMNTEAFF
TRBD2 | TRBJ2-5 | many | 14 | TRBV6-5 | TGTGCCAGCAGAAAGCGGGGGGGACAGGAGACCCAGTACTTC | CASRKRGGQETQYF
. | TRBJ2-7 | . | 15 | TRBV19 | TGTGCCAGTAGCCCGTCCGGTCTGTTATACAATGAGCAGTACTTC | CASSPSGLLYNEQYF
TRBD2 | TRBJ2-3 | many | 19 | TRBV4-3 | TGCGCCAGCAGCCAAGGGGGAAGCGGGGGGTCCGCCTTCACAGATACGCAGTATTTT | CASSQGGSGGSAFTDTQYF
. | TRBJ1-1 | many | 14 | TRBV20-1 | TGCAGTGCCGATGACTCAGGGTTTGGCACTGAAGCTTTCTTT | CSADDSGFGTEAFF
TRBD2 | TRBJ2-3 | many | 12 | TRBV6-1 | TGTGCCAGCAACGTCCCGGGACTAGCACAGTATTTT | CASNVPGLAQYF
. | TRBJ1-4 | many | 14 | TRBV24-1 | TGTGCCACCAGTGATGCGACGGGGGGTGAAAAACTGTTTTTT | CATSDATGGEKLFF
. | TRBJ1-4 | many | 14 | TRBV7-8 | TGTGCCAGCAGCTTATCAGGGATGAGCGAAAAACTGTTTTTT | CASSLSGMSEKLFF
. | TRBJ1-6 | many | 14 | TRBV7-2 | TGTGCCAGCAGCCGGACACTTTCTAATTCACCCCTCCACTTT | CASSRTLSNSPLHF
. | TRBJ2-2 | many | 15 | TRBV6-2/TRBV6-3 | TGTGCCAGCAGTTATTTGCAGGGGAACACCGGGGAGCTGTTTTTT | CASSYLQGNTGELFF
TRBD1 | TRBJ1-5 | many | 15 | TRBV7-2 | TGTGCCAGCAGCGTACGGACAGGGGGGGGTCAGCCCCAGCATTTT | CASSVRTGGGQPQHF
. | TRBJ1-2 | many | 14 | TRBV20-1 | TGCAGTGCTAGAGATCGTAACAGGGACTATGGCTACACCTTC | CSARDRNRDYGYTF
. | TRBJ1-1 | many | 14 | TRBV13 | TGTGCCAGCAGCTTATCCGAGCAGGACACTGAAGCTTTCTTT | CASSLSEQDTEAFF
TRBD1 | TRBJ2-5 | many | 13 | TRBV10-3 | TGTGCCACTTCGGGACAGGATCTTTCTTCCCAGTACTTC | CATSGQDLSSQYF
. | TRBJ1-1 | few | 14 | TRBV28 | TGTGGCAGCACCCGGGACCTGGGGGGCACTGAAGCTTTCTTT | CGSTRDLGGTEAFF
. | TRBJ2-5 | many | 12 | TRBV6-1 | TGTGCCAGCAGTCGACCCCGGGAGACCCAGTACTTC | CASSRPRETQYF
TRBD2 | TRBJ2-1 | medium-sized | 15 | TRBV7-2 | TGTGCCAGCAGCTTAGTGGGACTAGCGGGTAATGAGCAGTTCTTC | CASSLVGLAGNEQFF
. | TRBJ2-7 | many | 12 | TRBV20-1 | TGCAGTGCTAGAGATACACGGGACGAGCAGTACTTC | CSARDTRDEQYF
. | TRBJ2-1 | many | 11 | TRBV7-2 | TGTGCCAGCAGCTTAATGAATGAGCAGTTCTTC | CASSLMNEQFF
. | TRBJ2-5 | many | 16 | TRBV20-1 | TGCAGTGCTAGAGATCCTGGGGACAGCCAGTGGAGGGCCCAGTACTTC | CSARDPGDSQWRAQYF
. | TRBJ1-6 | many | 15 | TRBV14 | TGTGCCAGCAGCCAAGATCTGACGGACAATTCACCCCTCCACTTT | CASSQDLTDNSPLHF
TRBD2 | TRBJ2-7 | many | 16 | TRBV7-2 | TGTGCCAGCAGCCGTAGCGGGGGCTCCGTCTCCTACGAGCAGTACTTC | CASSRSGGSVSYEQYF
. | TRBJ2-7 | many | 15 | TRBV7-2 | TGTGCCAGCAGCTCCAGGGTGGGGCTATCCTACGAGCAGTACTTC | CASSSRVGLSYEQYF
. | TRBJ2-3 | many | 16 | TRBV9 | TGTGCCAGCAGCGTAGCAGCCGGCGCTAGCACAGATACGCAGTATTTT | CASSVAAGASTDTQYF
. | TRBJ1-5 | many | 14 | TRBV27 | TGTGCCAGCAGTAACAGGGAAAGCAATCAGCCCCAGCATTTT | CASSNRESNQPQHF
. | TRBJ2-7 | many | 12 | TRBV5-6 | TGTGCCAGCAGCTTGGGGGACCACGAGCAGTACTTC | CASSLGDHEQYF